One sample yielded the 2 T cell receptor beta chains listed below, sequenced in a study of blood T cell repertoires in COVID-19. Generated by immunoSEQ multiplex PCR, the TCRdb table keeps only in-frame clones and is missing some. The top ten clones hold roughly 1.2% of a sample with 350,000 to 400,000 clones, about 88% of them seen once. Sequenced sample: PBMCs or T cells enriched from blood (not recorded which). These receptors were collected from a woman aged 18-29 years who had recovered from COVID-19.

This clone was seen only once. This chain joins TRBV5-1 and TRBJ1-6; unclear D gene. The V end was cut by 0 bases, the J end by 8 bases, with 6 bases between. The length of the CDR3 is 13 residues. Germline V lookup: CDR1 SGHRS, CDR2 YFSETQ. CDR3 sequence: CASSLGQHSPLHF. As DNA, the CDR3 is TGCGCCAGCAGCTTGGGGCAACATTCACCCCTCCACTTT.

This rearrangement joins TRBV7-9 to TRBJ1-2, with 7 positions matching TRBD1. This CDR3 has 14 residues. Germline V CDR1 and CDR2: SEHNR, FQNEAQ (reference sequence). After removal of 4 bases from V and 9 bases from J, the junction contained 11 bases not matched to a gene. The CDR3 protein is CASSSGTENFRYTF. CDR3 nucleotide sequence: TGTGCCAGCAGCTCCGGGACAGAAAACTTCCGCTACACCTTC.